This T cell receptor beta chain was recovered during a study of shared clonotypes between healthy human individuals. Repertoires were generated with immunoSEQ multiplex PCR, while TCRdb's copy carries only in-frame clones and drops some. This sample carries about 820,000 clones, about 91% of them seen once, and the ten largest clones take 24%. Concerning this clone: Antigen specificity is unknown.

The study's findings and limits: Though the depth was large, rarefaction showed that sorted-subset sequencing was incomplete. Naive subsets usually exceeded memory subsets in estimated richness. Sequencing depth was a factor that was expected to affect clonotype sharing among donors.

CD8 cells classed as naive were CD45RO-negative and positively selected for CCR7, excluding terminally differentiated effector memory CD45RA+ cells. V was trimmed by 0 bases and J by 9 bases, leaving 3 bases between them. This CDR3 contains 11 residues. From germline, CDR1 is MGHRA and CDR2 YSYEKL. Material for sequencing was naive CD8+ T cells sorted from blood. The chain carries TRBV4-1 and TRBJ2-1; D is unclear. The receptor comes from a man aged 25 to 45 in good health. The chain's CDR3 is CASSQDAEQFF. The CDR3 DNA reads as TGCGCCAGCAGCCAAGACGCTGAGCAGTTCTTC.